The 29 T cell receptor beta chains presented below share a single source sample, sequenced in a study of T cell changes during pregnancy in multiple sclerosis. TCRdb's table, derived via immunoSEQ multiplex PCR, lists solely in-frame clones and lacks some. This table holds about 72,000 clones, 80% to 95% found once. The sample here was peripheral blood, taken in the first trimester of pregnancy. Receptor source: a female donor in good health, enrolled as a control in a pregnancy study.

This chain links TRBV10-3 with TRBJ2-2; 8 nucleotides line up with TRBD1. Germline CDR1 reads ENHRY; CDR2 reads SYGVKD. This CDR3 region has 13 residues. With V trimmed by 7 bases and J by 4 bases, 2 bases remained unmatched. This chain's CDR3 is CAINDRGTGELFF. The CDR3 DNA is TGTGCCATCAACGACAGGGGCACCGGGGAGCTGTTTTTT.

The gene calls are TRBV7-2 and TRBJ2-7, with TRBD2 matching 7 bases. V gave up 7 bases and J gave up 1 base; unmatched junction bases: 4. This CDR3 comprises 13 residues. Per the germline V gene, CDR1 is SGHTA and CDR2 is FQGNSA. This chain's CDR3 is CASTWGGSYEQYF. The CDR3 DNA reads as TGTGCCAGCACCTGGGGGGGTTCCTACGAGCAGTACTTC.

The chain couples TRBV5-1 to TRBJ2-3; TRBD2 aligns across 12 bases. V lost 2 bases, J lost 5 bases, and 6 bases stayed unmatched. Per germline, CDR1 SGHRS and CDR2 YFSETQ. There are 16 residues in the CDR3. CDR3 loop: CASSFGLGLAGDTQYF. The CDR3 DNA reads as TGCGCCAGCAGCTTTGGGTTGGGACTAGCGGGAGATACGCAGTATTTT.

This chain uses TRBV15 with TRBJ1-5; 9 nucleotides align to TRBD1. The CDR3 extends over 16 amino acids. The germline V gene encodes CDR1 LNHNV and CDR2 YYDKDF (reference sequence). With 0 bases clipped from V and 6 bases from J, the junction kept 6 bases outside the gene matches. The CDR3 region is CATSRDTDRGFQPQHF. The CDR3 region has the DNA TGTGCCACCAGCAGAGATACGGACAGGGGCTTTCAGCCCCAGCATTTT.

V is TRBV5-1 and J is TRBJ2-2; D possibly corresponds to TRBD2 (5 bases). V lost 4 bases and J 3 bases, leaving 13 bases between the germline ends. The CDR3 runs 15 residues. Germline values: CDR1 SGHRS, CDR2 YFSETQ. The CDR3 DNA reads TGCGCCAGCAGCCCCCCGGCCGGGGACACCGGGGAGCTGTTTTTT. Its translation is CASSPPAGDTGELFF.

The rearrangement joins TRBV19 to TRBJ1-1; D might be TRBD1 (5 bases). The CDR3 runs to 14 residues. Germline lookup yields CDR1 LNHDA and CDR2 SQIVND (reference sequence). V gave up 5 bases and J gave up 1 base, with 11 bases separating them. The CDR3 protein is CASSLRQSNTEAFF. Written as DNA, the CDR3 is TGTGCCAGTAGTCTTCGACAGTCGAACACTGAAGCTTTCTTT.

V and J are TRBV15 and TRBJ2-7, with 9 positions matching TRBD1. The CDR3 spans 13 residues. Per the germline V gene, CDR1 is LNHNV and CDR2 is YYDKDF (reference sequence). V trimming: 4 bases; J trimming: 4 bases; junction bases outside the gene matches: 2. CDR3 coding DNA: TGTGCCACCAGCACCGGGACAGGGTACGAGCAGTACTTC. Its translation is CATSTGTGYEQYF.

This clone was counted once. This sequence joins TRBV6-1 and TRBJ2-5, with TRBD1 as a possible D gene (5 bases). Trimming removed 6 bases from V and 9 bases from J, with 11 bases in between. The length of the CDR3 is 11 residues. Germline CDR1 reads MNHNS; CDR2 reads SASEGT. CDR3 sequence reads: CASSLVGAQYF. Here the CDR3 DNA reads TGTGCCAGCAGCCTAGTAGGGGCCCAGTACTTC.

The chain combines TRBV11-3 with TRBJ2-2, with unresolved D. V was pared by 5 bases and J by 7 bases, with 8 bases between. The CDR3 spans 12 residues. Germline V gene data show CDR1 as SGHNT and CDR2 as YENEEA. In DNA form, the CDR3 reads TGTGCCAGCAGCCCACCTAGCGGGGAGCTGTTTTTT. It encodes CASSPPSGELFF.

This rearrangement joins TRBV19 to TRBJ2-5; 8 positions match TRBD2. CDR3 length equals 13 residues. Looked up from germline, CDR1 is LNHDA and CDR2 is SQIVND (reference sequence). V shed 4 bases, J shed 3 bases, and the junction held 1 base outside the gene matches. The CDR3 loop is CASSTTSEETQYF. CDR3 DNA sequence: TGTGCCAGTAGTACGACTAGCGAAGAGACCCAGTACTTC.

V usage is TRBV5-5 and J usage is TRBJ1-5; D gene ambiguous. Trimming took off 1 base at V and 0 bases at J, with 11 bases between the two ends. From germline, CDR1 is SGHKS and CDR2 YYEKEE (reference sequence). The CDR3 runs 16 residues. The CDR3 nucleotides are TGTGCCAGCAGCTTGTCGCCCGGGTATAGCAATCAGCCCCAGCATTTT. This translates into CASSLSPGYSNQPQHF.

This clone was observed once. J is TRBJ2-1 and V is TRBV9, with 7 bases identical to TRBD2. The CDR3 consists of 16 residues. Germline CDR1 reads SGDLS; CDR2 reads YYNGEE. V lost 3 bases, J lost 0 bases, and 6 bases stayed unmatched. CDR3 in DNA: TGTGCCAGCAGCGCCTCTAGCGGAACCTCCTACAATGAGCAGTTCTTC. This gives the protein CASSASSGTSYNEQFF.

V usage is TRBV6-5 and J usage is TRBJ1-2; 10 bases are shared with TRBD1. The germline V gene has CDR1 MNHEY and CDR2 SVGAGI. The V and J ends lost 5 bases and 6 bases, in that order; junction bases with no gene match: 3. This CDR3 has 13 amino acids. The CDR3 here is CASSRQGANGYTF. CDR3 coding DNA: TGTGCCAGCAGTCGACAGGGGGCAAATGGCTACACCTTC.

The gene calls are TRBV6-1 and TRBJ2-7; unclear D gene. V lost 3 bases, J lost 4 bases, and 10 bases lay in between. The CDR3 spans 13 residues. Germline V CDR1 and CDR2: MNHNS, SASEGT. CDR3: CASSDGRWYEQYF. The CDR3 bases are TGTGCCAGCAGTGATGGCAGATGGTACGAGCAGTACTTC.

The rearrangement links TRBV11-2 to TRBJ2-5, with a weak D call TRBD1 (5 bases). Germline CDR1 SGHAT, CDR2 FQNNGV. V lost 0 bases, J lost 3 bases, and 17 bases lay in between. The CDR3 runs 17 residues. CDR3 amino acids: CASSLDRAGSSEETQYF. The CDR3 nucleotides read TGTGCCAGCAGCTTAGATCGGGCAGGGTCCTCCGAAGAGACCCAGTACTTC.

The chain recombines TRBV10-1 with TRBJ1-1; no firm D call. This CDR3 region has 14 residues. Germline V CDR1 and CDR2: WNHNN, SYGVQD (reference sequence). V shed 6 bases and J shed 0 bases, with 11 bases lying between them. The CDR3 spells CASSQTIMNTEAFF. As DNA, the CDR3 is TGCGCCAGCAGCCAGACAATCATGAACACTGAAGCTTTCTTT.

This clone was seen once. The rearrangement links TRBV5-6 to TRBJ1-1, with D perhaps matching TRBD1 (5 bases). The CDR3 contains 14 residues. The ends were cut back, 5 bases at V and 5 bases at J, with 16 bases in the middle. CDR1 is SGHDT and CDR2 is YYEEEE in the germline V gene. Here the CDR3 reads CASRTGTGGTEAFF. The CDR3 DNA follows: TGTGCCAGCAGGACGGGGACTGGTGGAACTGAAGCTTTCTTT.

For the CDR3, the DNA is TGTGCCAGCAGTTCAAGCGGGAGCTACGAGCAGTACTTC. Translated, it gives CASSSSGSYEQYF. This chain connects TRBV27 to TRBJ2-7, with 8 positions matching TRBD2. Germline V lookup: CDR1 MNHEY, CDR2 SMNVEV (reference sequence). Unmatched junction bases numbered 2, after V lost 4 bases and J lost 3 bases. The CDR3 loop spans 13 amino acids.

This sequence joins TRBV2 and TRBJ2-6; TRBD2 agrees at 13 bases. This CDR3 contains 19 residues. The V segment lost 5 bases and the J segment 0 bases; nucleotides outside the gene matches: 7. CDR1 is SNHLY and CDR2 is FYNNEI in the germline V gene. The CDR3 reads CASSLGLAGALSGANVLTF. CDR3 bases: TGTGCCAGCAGTCTTGGACTAGCGGGAGCGCTCTCTGGGGCCAACGTCCTGACTTTC. Full variable domain (rest looked up from reference TRBV2 and TRBJ2-6): EPEVTQTPSHQVTQMGQEVILRCVPISNHLYFYWYRQILGQKVEFLVSFYNNEISEKSEIFDDQFSVERPDGSNFTLKIRSTKLEDSAMYFCASSLGLAGALSGANVLTFGAGSRLTVL.

The J gene is TRBJ2-3, the V gene TRBV4-1; 15 bases are a match to TRBD2. This CDR3 contains 18 residues. J lost 1 base, V lost 4 bases, and 6 bases had no gene match. Germline V gives CDR1 MGHRA, CDR2 YSYEKL. The DNA for the CDR3 is TGCGCCAGCAGCCCGGGACTAGCGGGAGGCCCCCGCACAGATACGCAGTATTTT. Protein product: CASSPGLAGGPRTDTQYF.

J is TRBJ1-1 and V is TRBV29-1; D possibly corresponds to TRBD1 (5 bases). The CDR3 spans 13 residues. The V gene's germline CDR1 is SQVTM and CDR2 ANQGSEA. V shed 3 bases and J shed 5 bases, with 13 bases lying between them. In DNA form, the CDR3 reads TGCAGCGTTGAGGGTGTGGGGGGTACTGAAGCTTTCTTT. It yields the protein CSVEGVGGTEAFF.

The genes are TRBV4-1 and TRBJ2-7; TRBD2 matches 12 bases. Germline V gene sequence: CDR1 MGHRA, CDR2 YSYEKL. The V segment lost 2 bases and the J segment 0 bases; nucleotides outside the gene matches: 8. CDR3 length: 18 residues. Here the CDR3 reads CASSQILATSGSSYEQYF. Written as DNA, the CDR3 is TGCGCCAGCAGCCAAATTCTAGCGACTAGCGGGAGCTCCTACGAGCAGTACTTC.

V usage is TRBV4-1 and J usage is TRBJ2-7, with D tentatively TRBD2 (6 bases). The ends were cut back, 0 bases at V and 5 bases at J, with 8 bases in the middle. The germline V gene has CDR1 MGHRA and CDR2 YSYEKL. CDR3 length: 13 amino acids. CDR3 loop: CASSQEGLDEQYF. The CDR3 coding sequence is TGCGCCAGCAGCCAAGAGGGACTGGACGAGCAGTACTTC.

The V gene is TRBV6-6, the J gene TRBJ1-4, with TRBD1 as a possible D gene (5 bases). Germline values: CDR1 MNHNY, CDR2 SVGAGI (reference sequence). The CDR3 runs 14 residues. The V and J ends lost 4 bases and 5 bases respectively, with 11 bases between them. Here the CDR3 DNA reads TGTGCCAGCAGTTCGCGACAGCAGAATGAAAAACTGTTTTTT. This sequence encodes CASSSRQQNEKLFF.

In DNA form, the CDR3 reads TGTGCCAGCAGCTTAGGGAGTCAATACGAGCAGTACTTC. It codes for CASSLGSQYEQYF. The chain has TRBV7-8 and TRBJ2-7; no firm D call. This CDR3 has 13 amino acids. Trimming stripped 1 base from V and 4 bases from J, with 8 bases between. CDR1 is SGHVS, CDR2 FQNEAQ, per germline.

This chain links TRBV28 with TRBJ2-1; 9 positions agree with TRBD1. After removal of 7 bases from V and 6 bases from J, the junction contained 10 bases not matched to a gene. The CDR3 consists of 15 residues. The germline V gene has CDR1 MDHEN and CDR2 SYDVKM. The CDR3 here is CASTLPGTGRNEQFF. The CDR3 coding sequence is TGTGCCAGCACCCTTCCCGGGACAGGGCGCAATGAGCAGTTCTTC.

The chain has TRBV27 and TRBJ2-1; 7 bases fit TRBD1. Trimming removed 5 bases from V and 6 bases from J; junction bases left unmatched: 16. Germline assignment: CDR1 MNHEY and CDR2 SMNVEV (reference sequence). The CDR3 is 17 residues long. This chain's CDR3 is CASSADPGTETFNEQFF. DNA of the CDR3: TGTGCCAGCAGTGCCGATCCCGGGACAGAAACCTTCAATGAGCAGTTCTTC.

J is TRBJ2-1 and V is TRBV29-1; 13 nucleotides agree with TRBD2. The CDR3 length is 14 residues. CDR1 is SQVTM and CDR2 is ANQGSEA in the germline V gene. V lost 6 bases, J lost 8 bases, and 7 bases stayed unmatched. This CDR3 reads CSVLGLAGVYEQFF. The CDR3 DNA follows: TGCAGCGTCCTAGGACTAGCGGGAGTCTATGAGCAGTTCTTC.

This chain joins TRBV5-6 and TRBJ1-2; TRBD1 agrees at 7 bases. Trimming at V came to 0 bases and at J to 3 bases, leaving 2 bases not matched to a gene. This CDR3 is 14 amino acids long. CDR1 is SGHDT and CDR2 is YYEEEE in the germline V gene. The CDR3 DNA follows: TGTGCCAGCAGCTTGGACAGGGGACACTATGGCTACACCTTC. Translation gives CASSLDRGHYGYTF.